The count of the clone carrying this TCR beta chain is one. What it binds is not known. Data came from immunoSEQ multiplex PCR; TCRdb stores just in-frame clones and leaves some out. The repertoire holds fewer than 6,000 clones, 70% to 85% seen once, with 6.2% in the top ten. The post-treatment osteosarcoma tumors were primary, local recurrence or metastasis specimens from poor-prognosis patients. This record belongs to a study of the immune and genomic landscape of osteosarcoma. Turning to the study itself: Most patients were poor-risk; around 69% had died. Most patients, about 73%, had localized disease at diagnosis.

Study findings and constraints: About 5 cases had one hyperexpanded dominant clone and under 100 clonotypes. Compared with cold C1, the hot C3 cluster had higher, still-low clonality.

The sample was osteosarcoma tumor tissue from the lung. This receptor was identified in a human donor with osteosarcoma.

The CDR3 reads CASRVTSGSSYEQYF. The CDR3 nucleotides are TGTGCCAGCAGAGTAACTAGCGGAAGCTCCTACGAGCAGTACTTC. The chain uses TRBV28 and TRBJ2-7; 8 bases match TRBD2. CDR3 length: 15 residues. With V trimmed by 6 bases and J by 0 bases, 7 bases remained unmatched. Germline V gene sequence: CDR1 MDHEN, CDR2 SYDVKM.